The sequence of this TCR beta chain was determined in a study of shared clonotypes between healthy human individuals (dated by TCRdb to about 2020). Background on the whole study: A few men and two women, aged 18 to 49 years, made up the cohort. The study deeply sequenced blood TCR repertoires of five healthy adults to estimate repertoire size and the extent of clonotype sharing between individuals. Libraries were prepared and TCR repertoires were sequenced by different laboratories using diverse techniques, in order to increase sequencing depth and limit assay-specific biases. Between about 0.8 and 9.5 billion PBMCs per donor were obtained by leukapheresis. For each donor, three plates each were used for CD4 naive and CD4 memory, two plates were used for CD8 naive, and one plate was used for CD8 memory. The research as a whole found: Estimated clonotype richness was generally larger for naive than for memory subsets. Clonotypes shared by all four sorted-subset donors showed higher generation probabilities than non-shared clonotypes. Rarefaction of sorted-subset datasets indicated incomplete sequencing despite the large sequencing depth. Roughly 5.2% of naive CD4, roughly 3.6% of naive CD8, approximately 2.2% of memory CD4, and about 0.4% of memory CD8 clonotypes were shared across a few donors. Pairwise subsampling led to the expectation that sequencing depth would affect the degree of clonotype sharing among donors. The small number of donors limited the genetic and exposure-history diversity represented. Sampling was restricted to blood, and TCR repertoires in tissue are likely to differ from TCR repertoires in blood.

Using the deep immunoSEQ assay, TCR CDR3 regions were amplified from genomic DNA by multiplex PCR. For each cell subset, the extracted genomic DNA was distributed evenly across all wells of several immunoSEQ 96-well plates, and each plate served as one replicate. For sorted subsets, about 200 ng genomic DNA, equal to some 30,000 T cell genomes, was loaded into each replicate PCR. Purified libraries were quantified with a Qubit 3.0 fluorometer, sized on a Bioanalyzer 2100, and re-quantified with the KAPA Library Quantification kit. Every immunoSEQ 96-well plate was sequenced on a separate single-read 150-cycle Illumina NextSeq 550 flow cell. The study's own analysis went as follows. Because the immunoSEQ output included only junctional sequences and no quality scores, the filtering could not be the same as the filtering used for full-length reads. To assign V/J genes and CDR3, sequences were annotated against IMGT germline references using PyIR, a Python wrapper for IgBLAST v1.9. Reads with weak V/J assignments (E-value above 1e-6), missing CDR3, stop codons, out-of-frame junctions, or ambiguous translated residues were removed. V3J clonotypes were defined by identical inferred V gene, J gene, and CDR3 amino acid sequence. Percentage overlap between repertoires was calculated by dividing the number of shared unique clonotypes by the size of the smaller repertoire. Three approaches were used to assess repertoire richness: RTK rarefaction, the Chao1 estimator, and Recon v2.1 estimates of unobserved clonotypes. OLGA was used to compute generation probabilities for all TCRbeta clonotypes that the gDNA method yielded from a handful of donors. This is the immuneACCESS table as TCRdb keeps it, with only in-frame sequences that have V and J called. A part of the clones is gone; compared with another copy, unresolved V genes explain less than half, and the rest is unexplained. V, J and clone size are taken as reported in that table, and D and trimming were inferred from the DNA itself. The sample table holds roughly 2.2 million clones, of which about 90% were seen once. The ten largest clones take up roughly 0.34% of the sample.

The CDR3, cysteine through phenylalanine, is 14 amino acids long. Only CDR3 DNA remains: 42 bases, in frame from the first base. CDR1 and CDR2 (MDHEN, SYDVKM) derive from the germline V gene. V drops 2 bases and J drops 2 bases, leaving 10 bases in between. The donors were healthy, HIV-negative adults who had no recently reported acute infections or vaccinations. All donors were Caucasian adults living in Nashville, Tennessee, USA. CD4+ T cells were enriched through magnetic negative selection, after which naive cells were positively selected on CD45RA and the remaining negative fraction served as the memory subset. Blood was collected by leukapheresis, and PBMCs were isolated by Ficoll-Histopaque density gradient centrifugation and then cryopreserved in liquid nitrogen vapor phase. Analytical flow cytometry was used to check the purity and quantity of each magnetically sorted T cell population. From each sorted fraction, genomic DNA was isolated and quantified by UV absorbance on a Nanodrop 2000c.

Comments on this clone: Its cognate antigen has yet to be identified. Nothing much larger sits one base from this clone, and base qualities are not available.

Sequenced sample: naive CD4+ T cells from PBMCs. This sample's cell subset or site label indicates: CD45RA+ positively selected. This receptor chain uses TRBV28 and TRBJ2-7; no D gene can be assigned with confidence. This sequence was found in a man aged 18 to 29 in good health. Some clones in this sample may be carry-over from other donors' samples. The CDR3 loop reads CASSLDPMTYEQYF. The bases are TGTGCCAGCAGTTTAGATCCGATGACCTACGAGCAGTACTTC.